The 23 T cell receptor beta chains below come from one sample, sequenced in a study of shared clonotypes between healthy human individuals. Produced via immunoSEQ multiplex PCR; TCRdb's table is partial and in-frame only. The sample shows over 850,000 clones, about 84% of them seen only once. Sequencing used memory CD4+ T cells from PBMCs. Subset: CD45RA-negative fraction. Receptors originate from a man between 18 and 35 years old in good health. Some clones in this sample may be carry-over from other donors' samples.

The chain couples TRBV7-2 to TRBJ2-7; D remains ambiguous. This CDR3 is 11 amino acids long. The V end was cut by 8 bases, the J end by 1 base, with 6 bases between. Germline V lookup: CDR1 SGHTA, CDR2 FQGNSA. The CDR3 DNA reads TGTGCCAGCGGCCGATCCTACGAGCAGTACTTC. It encodes CASGRSYEQYF.

The V call is TRBV19, the J call TRBJ1-5; TRBD1 matches at 7 bases. Trimming at V came to 4 bases and at J to 1 base, leaving 10 bases not matched to a gene. CDR1 LNHDA and CDR2 SQIVND come from the germline V gene (reference sequence). The CDR3 loop spans 17 amino acids. CDR3 amino acids: CASSTWRVTGSNQPQHF. CDR3 DNA sequence: TGTGCCAGTAGTACCTGGCGGGTGACAGGGAGCAATCAGCCCCAGCATTTT.

V gene TRBV7-8 combines with J gene TRBJ2-1; no definite D call. Trimming pared 1 base from V and 5 bases from J, leaving 6 bases between. CDR3 length equals 13 residues. The germline CDR1 and CDR2 sequences are SGHVS and FQNEAQ. The CDR3 reads CASSLGRHNEQFF. The CDR3 region has the DNA TGTGCCAGCAGCTTAGGCCGTCACAATGAGCAGTTCTTC.

This chain joins TRBV19 and TRBJ2-1, with a tentative D call TRBD2 (6 bases). Germline assignment: CDR1 LNHDA and CDR2 SQIVND (reference sequence). The CDR3 contains 14 residues. Trimming shortened V by 10 bases and J by 4 bases, and 17 bases separated the two germline ends. Here the CDR3 DNA reads TGTGCCACTATAAGGGCTAGCGAGTACAATGAGCAGTTCTTC. It encodes CATIRASEYNEQFF.

This clone is a singleton in its sample. The genes are TRBV6-6 and TRBJ1-2; 10 nucleotides line up with TRBD1. V was pared by 6 bases and J by 4 bases, with 5 bases of the junction left unmatched. Germline V gene lookup returns CDR1 MNHNY and CDR2 SVGAGI (reference sequence). The CDR3 has 14 amino acids. DNA of the CDR3: TGTGCCAGCAGGCGACAGGGGGCGAGCTATGGCTACACCTTC. Protein: CASRRQGASYGYTF.

V gene TRBV14 combines with J gene TRBJ1-5; D uncertain. V was trimmed by 1 base and J by 4 bases, leaving 5 bases between them. The CDR3 is 13 residues long. The germline V gene encodes CDR1 SGHDN and CDR2 FVKESK. The CDR3 DNA is TGTGCCAGCAGCCAAGGCAAAAATCAGCCCCAGCATTTT. Encoded protein: CASSQGKNQPQHF. Full variable domain (outside the CDR3, taken from reference TRBV14 and TRBJ1-5): EAGVTQFPSHSVIEKGQTVTLRCDPISGHDNLYWYRRVMGKEIKFLLHFVKESKQDESGMPNNRFLAERTGGTYSTLKVQPAELEDSGVYFCASSQGKNQPQHFGDGTRLSIL.

The chain is built from TRBV5-1 and TRBJ2-2, with unresolved D. Between the trimmed V and J ends, which lost 1 base and 6 bases, there was a span of 13 bases. This CDR3 comprises 15 residues. Germline assignment: CDR1 SGHRS and CDR2 YFSETQ. The CDR3 is CASSLRTTPAGELFF. The CDR3 DNA reads TGCGCCAGCAGCTTGCGCACAACCCCCGCCGGGGAGCTGTTTTTT.

This chain links TRBV19 with TRBJ1-1, with 8 bases matching TRBD1. Germline CDR1 reads LNHDA; CDR2 reads SQIVND (reference sequence). CDR3 length: 18 residues. Germline trimming cut 5 bases from V and 0 bases from J; bases unmatched to any gene: 14. CDR3 sequence reads: CASSPRTGNRIMNTEAFF. In DNA form, the CDR3 reads TGTGCCAGTAGTCCCCGGACAGGGAATAGAATCATGAACACTGAAGCTTTCTTT.

The rearrangement uses TRBV19 and TRBJ1-2; no reliable D call. Trimming removed 11 bases at V and 5 bases at J, with 9 bases between. The CDR3 spans 10 residues. The germline V gene encodes CDR1 LNHDA and CDR2 SQIVND (reference sequence). CDR3 sequence (DNA): TGTGCCGTAGGAACTTATGGCTACACCTTC. Protein: CAVGTYGYTF.

The V and J genes are TRBV7-2 and TRBJ2-7; TRBD1 agrees at 10 bases. V trimming: 3 bases; J trimming: 3 bases; junction bases outside the gene matches: 2. Germline-derived CDR1 and CDR2 are SGHTA and FQGNSA. This CDR3 has 14 residues. The CDR3 is CASSFGTGDYEQYF. As DNA, the CDR3 is TGTGCCAGCAGCTTTGGGACAGGGGACTACGAGCAGTACTTC.

This clone was seen a handful of times. The chain combines TRBV7-3 with TRBJ2-2; no reliable D call. V was clipped by 5 bases and J by 7 bases, with 11 bases between them. The V gene's germline CDR1 is SGHTA and CDR2 FQGTGA. This CDR3 has 13 amino acids. The CDR3 DNA sequence: TGTGCCAGCAGCGCCCTCGTTAACGGGGAGCTGTTTTTT. It codes for CASSALVNGELFF.

This clone has only a few counts. The genes are TRBV6-1 and TRBJ1-5, with D maybe TRBD1 (6 bases). V was pared by 7 bases and J by 9 bases, with 16 bases between. The germline gives CDR1 MNHNS, CDR2 SASEGT. This CDR3 has 13 residues. The CDR3, as DNA: TGTGCCAGCACCGTTGGGGGGGGGCCGCCCCAGCATTTT. Translating it yields CASTVGGGPPQHF.

The genes are TRBV7-2 and TRBJ1-2; perhaps TRBD1 as D (5 bases). V was cut by 7 bases and J by 3 bases, with 18 bases left in between. Looked up from germline, CDR1 is SGHTA and CDR2 is FQGNSA. This CDR3 has 15 amino acids. In DNA, the CDR3 is TGTGCCAGCATCCAACGGGCGGGGGGTGACTATGGCTACACCTTC. This codes for CASIQRAGGDYGYTF.

The V and J genes are TRBV15 and TRBJ1-2; 8 bases align to TRBD1. Germline lookup yields CDR1 LNHNV and CDR2 YYDKDF (reference sequence). V shed 5 bases and J 4 bases; nucleotides not matched to a gene: 6. This CDR3 region has 14 residues. CDR3 coding DNA: TGTGCCACCAGCCGGGGGACAGGCGCCTATGGCTACACCTTC. It encodes CATSRGTGAYGYTF.

Of note for this clone: Other DNA sequences from this sample encode an identical CDR3 as well. The chain employs TRBV5-1 and TRBJ2-1; 8 nucleotides agree with TRBD1. Per germline, CDR1 SGHRS and CDR2 YFSETQ. CDR3 length: 14 residues. V dropped 0 bases and J dropped 8; count of bases not matched to a gene: 4. For the CDR3, the DNA is TGCGCCAGCAGCTTGGGCCAGGGGGCCGATGAGCAGTTCTTC. This sequence encodes CASSLGQGADEQFF.

The DNA for the CDR3 is TGTGCCAGCAGTTTTTTACGGGACGAGCAGTACTTC. It yields the protein CASSFLRDEQYF. The V gene is TRBV28, the J gene TRBJ2-7, with D unresolved. The CDR3 is 12 amino acids. Germline CDR1 MDHEN, CDR2 SYDVKM. V was shortened by 3 bases and J by 5 bases, with 8 bases between the two germline ends.

Details on this clone: Additional DNA sequences in this sample encode the identical CDR3. The chain combines TRBV5-1 with TRBJ2-3; no definite D call. V was trimmed by 0 bases and J by 0 bases, leaving 8 bases between them. Germline V gene lookup returns CDR1 SGHRS and CDR2 YFSETQ. The CDR3 consists of 15 residues. In nucleotides, the CDR3 is TGCGCCAGCAGCTTGGGGCTAGTAAGCACAGATACGCAGTATTTT. Protein sequence: CASSLGLVSTDTQYF.

The CDR3 reads CASGVGLHEQYF. CDR3 DNA sequence: TGTGCCAGCGGGGTAGGGCTCCACGAGCAGTACTTC. The chain uses TRBV6-5 and TRBJ2-7; D gene ambiguous. The CDR3 totals 12 residues. Germline V CDR1 and CDR2: MNHEY, SVGAGI. Trimming pared 8 bases from V and 5 bases from J, leaving 13 bases between.

The chain recombines TRBV7-9 with TRBJ1-1; D is unresolved. Per the germline V gene, CDR1 is SEHNR and CDR2 is FQNEAQ (reference sequence). This CDR3 region has 12 residues. The V and J ends lost 4 bases and 4 bases respectively, with 7 bases between them. DNA for the CDR3: TGTGCCAGCAGCTACGTCAGCACTGAAGCTTTCTTT. It is translated as CASSYVSTEAFF.

The V call is TRBV14, the J call TRBJ1-1; possible D gene TRBD1, 5 bases. Trimming pared 2 bases from V and 3 bases from J, leaving 10 bases between. This CDR3 is built from 14 residues. Looked up from germline, CDR1 is SGHDN and CDR2 is FVKESK. In DNA form, the CDR3 reads TGTGCCAGCAGCCAACTTAACAGGTACACTGAAGCTTTCTTT. This translates into CASSQLNRYTEAFF.

V usage is TRBV7-3 and J usage is TRBJ2-1; TRBD2 aligns across 12 bases. The V gene end was trimmed by 5 bases and the J gene end by 8 bases; junction bases not matched to a gene: 16. Germline CDR1 reads SGHTA; CDR2 reads FQGTGA. The CDR3 covers 18 residues. The CDR3 nucleotides are TGTGCCAGCAGCCTCCAACCGGGACTAGCGGGCCTCGTGCATGAGCAGTTCTTC. Its protein is CASSLQPGLAGLVHEQFF.

This clone was observed a few times. The V and J genes are TRBV28 and TRBJ1-3; D is unresolved. Germline V CDR1 and CDR2: MDHEN, SYDVKM. Between the trimmed V and J ends, which lost 1 base and 2 bases, there was a span of 9 bases. The CDR3 is 15 amino acids. CDR3 in DNA: TGTGCCAGCAGTTTATTCGGCGTGGCTGGAAACACCATATATTTT. Amino acids: CASSLFGVAGNTIYF.

This sequence joins TRBV6-1 and TRBJ2-5; D not resolved. The CDR3 is 13 amino acids. Trimming stripped 6 bases from V and 5 bases from J, with 13 bases between. The germline V gene encodes CDR1 MNHNS and CDR2 SASEGT. The CDR3 DNA sequence: TGTGCCAGCAGCCAAAACCTGGGGGAGACCCAGTACTTC. Protein product: CASSQNLGETQYF.